This TCR beta chain was recorded in a study of T cells in Graves' hyperthyroidism and ophthalmopathy. This clonotype was detected ten times or more. The germline gives CDR1 MDHEN, CDR2 SYDVKM. Trimming took 3 bases from V and 0 from J; bases not matched to a gene: 9. There are 17 residues in the CDR3. Amplified regions were TCR beta CDR3 sequences from RNA transcripts. The TCR CDR3 first-round RT-PCR relied on the HTBI primer set. MiXCR, run by TCRdb on the multiplex PCR reads, gives a single entry per CDR3 protein. Here the sample spans more than 550,000 distinct CDR3 sequences, 17% being singletons. The source is a man aged 50-60 years with Graves' hyperthyroidism. Sample: blood. The chain employs TRBV28 and TRBJ1-1; 8 nucleotides align to TRBD1. The CDR3 loop is CASSFRTGRAMNTEAFF. DNA of the CDR3: TGTGCCAGCAGTTTTCGGACAGGGAGGGCAATGAACACTGAAGCTTTCTTT.